This T cell receptor beta chain was sequenced during a study of patients and donors after allogeneic stem cell transplantation. V dropped 6 bases and J dropped 1 base, with 8 bases sitting between them. Germline CDR1 and CDR2: SNHLY and FYNNEI. This CDR3 is built from 13 residues. TCRdb redid the calling of the RT-PCR reads with MiXCR, one entry per CDR3 protein. This table holds about a million distinct CDR3 sequences, roughly 18% found once. The source is a human donor who was either an allogeneic HSCT recipient or a stem cell or donor lymphocyte infusion donor (not recorded which). It is not recorded whose cells these are; they may come from a transplant donor. What was sequenced was blood, either unsorted or a sorted T cell fraction (not recorded which). The V and J genes are TRBV2 and TRBJ2-3; D not resolved. In DNA form, the CDR3 reads TGTGCCAGCAGAGGCGGACGCACAGATACGCAGTATTTT. This encodes CASRGGRTDTQYF.